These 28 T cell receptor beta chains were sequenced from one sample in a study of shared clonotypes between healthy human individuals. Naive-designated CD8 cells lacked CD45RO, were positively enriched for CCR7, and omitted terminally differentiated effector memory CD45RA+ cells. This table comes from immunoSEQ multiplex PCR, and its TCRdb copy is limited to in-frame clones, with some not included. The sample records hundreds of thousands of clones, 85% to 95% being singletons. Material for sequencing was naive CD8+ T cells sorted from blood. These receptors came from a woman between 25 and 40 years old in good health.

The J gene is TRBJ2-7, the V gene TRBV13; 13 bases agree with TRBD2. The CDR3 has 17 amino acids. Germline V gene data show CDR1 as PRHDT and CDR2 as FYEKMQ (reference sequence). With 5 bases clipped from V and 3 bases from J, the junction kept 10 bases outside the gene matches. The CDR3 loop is CASSLQGLAGEFYEQYF. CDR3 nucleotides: TGTGCCAGCAGCCTCCAAGGACTAGCGGGAGAGTTCTACGAGCAGTACTTC. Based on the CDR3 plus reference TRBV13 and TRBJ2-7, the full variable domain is AAGVIQSPRHLIKEKRETATLKCYPIPRHDTVYWYQQGPGQDPQFLISFYEKMQSDKGSIPDRFSAQQFSDYHSELNMSSLELGDSALYFCASSLQGLAGEFYEQYFGPGTRLTVT.

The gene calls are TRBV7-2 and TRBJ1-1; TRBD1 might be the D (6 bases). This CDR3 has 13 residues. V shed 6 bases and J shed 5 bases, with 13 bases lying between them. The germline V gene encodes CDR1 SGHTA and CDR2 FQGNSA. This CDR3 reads CASRKQGKTEAFF. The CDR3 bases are TGTGCCAGCAGGAAACAGGGTAAGACTGAAGCTTTCTTT.

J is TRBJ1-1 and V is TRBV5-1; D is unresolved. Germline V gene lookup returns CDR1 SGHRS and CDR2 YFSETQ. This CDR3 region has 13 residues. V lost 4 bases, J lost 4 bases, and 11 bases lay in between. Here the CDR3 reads CASSMGGITEAFF. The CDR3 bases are TGCGCCAGCAGCATGGGCGGTATCACTGAAGCTTTCTTT.

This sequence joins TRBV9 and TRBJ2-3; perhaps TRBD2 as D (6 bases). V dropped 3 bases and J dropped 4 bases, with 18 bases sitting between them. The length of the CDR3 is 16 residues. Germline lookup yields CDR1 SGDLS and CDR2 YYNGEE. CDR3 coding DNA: TGTGCCAGCAGCGCAGTAGCGGAAACGGGCTCAGATACGCAGTATTTT. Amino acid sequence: CASSAVAETGSDTQYF.

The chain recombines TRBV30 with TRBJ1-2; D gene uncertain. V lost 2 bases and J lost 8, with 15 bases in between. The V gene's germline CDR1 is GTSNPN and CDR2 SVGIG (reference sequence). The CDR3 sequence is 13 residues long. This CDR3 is CAWSLTLLGGYTF. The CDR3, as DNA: TGTGCCTGGAGTTTGACCTTACTCGGGGGCTACACCTTC.

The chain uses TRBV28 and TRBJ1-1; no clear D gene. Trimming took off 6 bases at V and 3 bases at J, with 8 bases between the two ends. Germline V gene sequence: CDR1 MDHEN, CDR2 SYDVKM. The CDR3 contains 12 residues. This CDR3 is CASSGWDTEAFF. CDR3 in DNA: TGTGCCAGCAGCGGCTGGGACACTGAAGCTTTCTTT.

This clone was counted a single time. CDR3 region: CASSEGREGTYEQYF. DNA for the CDR3: TGTGCCAGCAGTGAAGGACGGGAGGGTACGTACGAGCAGTACTTC. J is TRBJ2-7 and V is TRBV2, with 8 bases that match TRBD2. There are 15 residues in the CDR3. Germline CDR1 is SNHLY and CDR2 is FYNNEI. The V gene end was trimmed by 1 base and the J gene end by 4 bases; junction bases not matched to a gene: 6.

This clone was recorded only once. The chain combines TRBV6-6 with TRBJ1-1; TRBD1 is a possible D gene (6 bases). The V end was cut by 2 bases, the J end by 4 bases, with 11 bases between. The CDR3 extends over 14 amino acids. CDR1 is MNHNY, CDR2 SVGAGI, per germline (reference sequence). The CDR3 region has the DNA TGTGCCAGCAGTTACGCCGGGGGGCCCACTGAAGCTTTCTTT. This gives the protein CASSYAGGPTEAFF.

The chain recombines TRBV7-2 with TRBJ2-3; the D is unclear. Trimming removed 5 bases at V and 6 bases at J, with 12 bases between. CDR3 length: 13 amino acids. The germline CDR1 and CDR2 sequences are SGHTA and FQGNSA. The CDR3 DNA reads TGTGCCAGCAGCCTCGGGTGGAAGGATACGCAGTATTTT. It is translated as CASSLGWKDTQYF.

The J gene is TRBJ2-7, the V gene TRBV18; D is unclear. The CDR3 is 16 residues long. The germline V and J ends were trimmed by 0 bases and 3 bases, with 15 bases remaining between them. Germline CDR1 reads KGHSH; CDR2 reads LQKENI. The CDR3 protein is CASSPPKGTNSYEQYF. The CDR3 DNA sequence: TGTGCCAGCTCACCACCCAAGGGAACAAATAGCTACGAGCAGTACTTC.

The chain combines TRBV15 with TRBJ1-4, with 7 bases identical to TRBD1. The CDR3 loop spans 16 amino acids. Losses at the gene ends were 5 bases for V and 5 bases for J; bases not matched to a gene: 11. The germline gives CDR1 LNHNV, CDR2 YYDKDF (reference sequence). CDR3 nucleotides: TGTGCCACCAGCGAAAACAATCAGGGACAGAATGAAAAACTGTTTTTT. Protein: CATSENNQGQNEKLFF.

The CDR3 sequence is CASSGQGTTEAFF. The CDR3, as DNA: TGTGCCAGCAGTGGACAGGGCACCACTGAAGCTTTCTTT. The rearrangement links TRBV19 to TRBJ1-1; TRBD1 agrees at 8 bases. The CDR3 length is 13 residues. Germline values: CDR1 LNHDA, CDR2 SQIVND (reference sequence). J was trimmed by 4 bases and V by 9 bases; bases with no gene match: 7.

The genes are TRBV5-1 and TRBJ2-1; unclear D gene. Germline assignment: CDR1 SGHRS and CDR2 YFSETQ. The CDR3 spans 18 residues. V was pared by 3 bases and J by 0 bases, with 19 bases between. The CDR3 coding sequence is TGCGCCAGCAGCTGGTCCGGGCGGAAACCCGACTCCTACAATGAGCAGTTCTTC. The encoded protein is CASSWSGRKPDSYNEQFF.

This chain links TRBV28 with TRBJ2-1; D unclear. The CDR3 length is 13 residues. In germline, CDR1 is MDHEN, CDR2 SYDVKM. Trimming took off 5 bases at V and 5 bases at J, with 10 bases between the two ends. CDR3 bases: TGTGCCAGCAGTCTCAGTCTGAACAATGAGCAGTTCTTC. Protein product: CASSLSLNNEQFF.

The CDR3 protein is CASSPGLVAEQYF. The CDR3 DNA reads TGTGCCAGCAGTCCGGGACTAGTAGCCGAGCAGTACTTC. The gene calls are TRBV6-5 and TRBJ2-7, with TRBD2 identical over 8 bases. The CDR3 spans 13 residues. With 5 bases clipped from V and 6 bases from J, the junction kept 6 bases outside the gene matches. Germline V gives CDR1 MNHEY, CDR2 SVGAGI.

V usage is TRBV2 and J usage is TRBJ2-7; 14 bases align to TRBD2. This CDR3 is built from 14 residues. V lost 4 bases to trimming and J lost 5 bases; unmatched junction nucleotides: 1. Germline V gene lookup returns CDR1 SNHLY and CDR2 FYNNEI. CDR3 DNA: TGTGCCAGCAGTGTGGGACTAGCGGGAGACGAGCAGTACTTC. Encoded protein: CASSVGLAGDEQYF.

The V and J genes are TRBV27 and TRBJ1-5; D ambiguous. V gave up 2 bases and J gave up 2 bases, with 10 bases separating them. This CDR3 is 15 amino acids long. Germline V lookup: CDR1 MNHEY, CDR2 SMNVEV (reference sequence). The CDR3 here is CASSLRRYGNQPQHF. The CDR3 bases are TGTGCCAGCAGTTTAAGGCGGTATGGCAATCAGCCCCAGCATTTT.

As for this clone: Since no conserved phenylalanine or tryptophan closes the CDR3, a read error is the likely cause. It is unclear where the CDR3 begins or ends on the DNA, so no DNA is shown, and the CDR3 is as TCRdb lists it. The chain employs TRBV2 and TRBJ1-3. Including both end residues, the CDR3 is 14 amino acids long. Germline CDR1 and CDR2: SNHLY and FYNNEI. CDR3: CASSLHTDVLVNPI.

The DNA for the CDR3 is TGTGCCAGCAGTTCTTACTTGGGACAGGGGGGAAATGGCTACACCTTC. Translated, it gives CASSSYLGQGGNGYTF. The gene calls are TRBV27 and TRBJ1-2, with 11 positions matching TRBD1. The CDR3 extends over 16 amino acids. The germline gives CDR1 MNHEY, CDR2 SMNVEV (reference sequence). Germline trimming cut 4 bases from V and 6 bases from J; bases unmatched to any gene: 10.

Here the CDR3 reads CASSYSGRHSYEQYF. The CDR3 DNA is TGTGCCAGCAGTTACTCGGGACGGCACTCCTACGAGCAGTACTTC. V and J are TRBV6-5 and TRBJ2-7, with D possibly called TRBD1 or TRBD2 (5 bases each). The CDR3 has 15 residues. V lost 0 bases and J 0 bases, leaving 9 bases between the germline ends. CDR1 MNHEY and CDR2 SVGAGI come from the germline V gene.

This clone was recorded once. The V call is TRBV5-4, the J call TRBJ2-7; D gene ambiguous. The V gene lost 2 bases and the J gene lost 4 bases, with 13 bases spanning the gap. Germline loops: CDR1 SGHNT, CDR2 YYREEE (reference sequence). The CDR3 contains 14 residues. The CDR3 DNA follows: TGTGCCAGCAGCTTTTCAGAGGCCAAGTACGAGCAGTACTTC. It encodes CASSFSEAKYEQYF.

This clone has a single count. The DNA of the CDR3 is TGCAGCGTTGTCTCGGGGAATGAGCAGTTCTTC. It translates to CSVVSGNEQFF. The V gene is TRBV29-1, the J gene TRBJ2-1; D possibly corresponds to TRBD2 (5 bases). V was pared by 4 bases and J by 7 bases, with 8 bases between. This CDR3 has 11 amino acids. Per the germline V gene, CDR1 is SQVTM and CDR2 is ANQGSEA.

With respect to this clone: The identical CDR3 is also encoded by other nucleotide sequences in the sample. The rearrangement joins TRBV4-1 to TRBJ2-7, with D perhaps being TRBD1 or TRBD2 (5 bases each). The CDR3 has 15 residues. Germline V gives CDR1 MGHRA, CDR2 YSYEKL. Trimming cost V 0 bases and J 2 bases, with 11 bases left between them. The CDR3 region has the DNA TGCGCCAGCAGCCAAGATCGGGGCGGGCCCTACGAGCAGTACTTC. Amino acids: CASSQDRGGPYEQYF.

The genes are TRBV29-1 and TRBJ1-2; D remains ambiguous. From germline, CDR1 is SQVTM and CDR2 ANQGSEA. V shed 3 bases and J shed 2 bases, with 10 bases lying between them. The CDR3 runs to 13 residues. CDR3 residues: CSVELGQNYGYTF. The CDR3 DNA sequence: TGCAGCGTTGAGCTAGGGCAGAACTATGGCTACACCTTC.

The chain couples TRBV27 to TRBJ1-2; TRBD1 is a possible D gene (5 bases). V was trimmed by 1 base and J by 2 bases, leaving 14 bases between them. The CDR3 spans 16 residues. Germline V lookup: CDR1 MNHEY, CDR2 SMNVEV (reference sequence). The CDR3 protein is CASSLYASDSNYGYTF. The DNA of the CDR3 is TGTGCCAGCAGTTTATACGCCTCTGACAGCAACTATGGCTACACCTTC.

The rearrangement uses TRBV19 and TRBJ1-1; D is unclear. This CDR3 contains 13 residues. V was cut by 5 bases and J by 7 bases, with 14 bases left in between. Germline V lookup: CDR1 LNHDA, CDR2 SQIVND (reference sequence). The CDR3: CASSPTDGIEAFF. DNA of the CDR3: TGTGCCAGTAGTCCCACCGACGGGATTGAAGCTTTCTTT.

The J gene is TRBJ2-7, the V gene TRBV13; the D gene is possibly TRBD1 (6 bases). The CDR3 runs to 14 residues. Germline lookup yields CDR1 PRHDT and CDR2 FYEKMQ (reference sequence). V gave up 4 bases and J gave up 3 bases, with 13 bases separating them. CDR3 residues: CASSSNSRGYEQYF. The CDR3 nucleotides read TGTGCCAGCAGCTCGAATAGCAGGGGCTACGAGCAGTACTTC.

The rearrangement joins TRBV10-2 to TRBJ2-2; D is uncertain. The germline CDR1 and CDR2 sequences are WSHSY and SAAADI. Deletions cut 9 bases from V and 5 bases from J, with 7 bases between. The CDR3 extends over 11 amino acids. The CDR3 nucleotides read TGCGCCAGTAGACTTACCGGGGAGCTGTTTTTT. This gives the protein CASRLTGELFF.